Below are 21 T cell receptor beta chains sequenced from a single sample in a study of Graves' ophthalmopathy and Graves' hyperthyroidism. For repertoire sequencing, the TCR beta CDR3 regions were amplified from RNA transcripts. The authors performed first-round RT-PCR with HTBI primers and then a second-round multiplex PCR. TCRdb fed the multiplex PCR reads into MiXCR, producing one record per CDR3 protein. The data contain over a million distinct CDR3 sequences, 36% of them singletons. The sample consisted of peripheral blood or thyroid tissue (not recorded which). The receptor source for this set is an adult man with Graves' hyperthyroidism.

Comment on this clonotype: This may be a read error, as it is one base from a much larger clone. This chain links TRBV7-3 with TRBJ2-5; D ambiguous. The germline CDR1 and CDR2 sequences are SGHTA and FQGTGA. CDR3 length: 15 amino acids. V lost 5 bases to trimming and J lost 2 bases, with 15 bases between them. As DNA, the CDR3 is TGTGCCAGCAGCCCGTCGGTTAGCAGACAAGAGACCCAGTACTTC. This encodes CASSPSVSRQETQYF.

This clonotype came up many times. The chain links TRBV9 to TRBJ1-2, with 7 bases matching TRBD1. The germline V gene has CDR1 SGDLS and CDR2 YYNGEE. V lost 4 bases to trimming and J lost 2 bases; unmatched junction nucleotides: 5. This CDR3 contains 14 residues. CDR3 protein: CASSLATGNYGYTF. CDR3 coding DNA: TGTGCCAGCAGCCTGGCGACAGGGAACTATGGCTACACCTTC.

About this clonotype: The junction does not match germline at one end; this may be a read error. V gene TRBV2 combines with J gene TRBJ1-5, with TRBD1 identical over 8 bases. Per the germline V gene, CDR1 is SNHLY and CDR2 is FYNNEI. The CDR3 runs to 13 residues. The CDR3 nucleotides are TGTGCCAGCAGGGGACAGGTCGATCAGTCCCAGCATTTT. Protein: CASRGQVDQSQHF.

This rearrangement joins TRBV24-1 to TRBJ2-2; TRBD1 agrees at 8 bases. Germline values: CDR1 KGHDR, CDR2 SFDVKD. J gave up 6 bases and V 2 bases, and 4 bases lay outside the gene matches. The CDR3 consists of 15 residues. CDR3 protein: CATSDSTGGAGELFF. CDR3 bases: TGTGCCACCAGTGATTCTACAGGGGGTGCCGGGGAGCTGTTTTTT.

This chain joins TRBV6-1 and TRBJ1-2; D is perhaps TRBD1 (6 bases). Germline assignment: CDR1 MNHNS and CDR2 SASEGT. Trimming shortened V by 5 bases and J by 10 bases, and 14 bases separated the two germline ends. This CDR3 is 12 amino acids long. DNA of the CDR3: TGTGCCAGCAGTTCCGGGACAACCTCCTACACCTTC. Protein sequence: CASSSGTTSYTF.

This clonotype was counted ten times or more. This sequence joins TRBV7-9 and TRBJ1-3; tentative D call: TRBD1 (5 bases). The CDR3 has 16 amino acids. Germline-derived CDR1 and CDR2 are SEHNR and FQNEAQ (reference sequence). Trimming took off 4 bases at V and 0 bases at J, with 13 bases between the two ends. The chain's CDR3 is CASSSRDGISGNTIYF. The CDR3, as DNA: TGTGCCAGCAGCTCCCGGGACGGAATCTCTGGAAACACCATATATTTT. Looking up the rest from reference TRBV7-9 and TRBJ1-3 gives the full variable domain: DTGVSQNPRHKITKRGQNVTFRCDPISEHNRLYWYRQTLGQGPEFLTYFQNEAQLEKSRLLSDRFSAERPKGSFSTLEIQRTEQGDSAMYLCASSSRDGISGNTIYFGEGSWLTVV.

The sample holds a few counts of this clonotype. This chain uses TRBV20-1 with TRBJ1-1; 7 nucleotides align to TRBD1. This CDR3 is built from 15 residues. V gave up 1 base and J gave up 1 base; unmatched junction bases: 6. CDR1 and CDR2 (germline): DFQATT, SNEGSKA (reference sequence). CDR3: CSARALRDRNTEAFF. DNA of the CDR3: TGCAGTGCTAGAGCTCTTCGGGACAGGAACACTGAAGCTTTCTTT.

The chain carries TRBV7-2 and TRBJ1-5; weak D call: TRBD1 (6 bases). CDR3 length: 15 residues. CDR1 and CDR2 (germline): SGHTA, FQGNSA. Trimming removed 2 bases from V and 5 bases from J, with 13 bases in between. The CDR3 loop is CASSLTSGGHQPQHF. The CDR3 DNA reads TGTGCCAGCAGCTTAACCAGCGGGGGCCATCAGCCCCAGCATTTT.

A word on this clonotype: A much larger clone differs by one base, so this may be a read error. The chain links TRBV11-2 to TRBJ2-5; 10 bases align to TRBD1. The germline CDR1 and CDR2 sequences are SGHAT and FQNNGV. V dropped 3 bases and J dropped 7; count of bases not matched to a gene: 8. The CDR3 loop spans 15 amino acids. CDR3: CASSFDRTGGGTQYF. The CDR3 DNA reads as TGTGCCAGCAGCTTCGACAGGACAGGGGGAGGGACCCAGTACTTC.

This clonotype came up many times. V is TRBV9 and J is TRBJ1-1, with D possibly being TRBD1 (6 bases). The ends were cut back, 4 bases at V and 4 bases at J, with 17 bases in the middle. Germline CDR1 is SGDLS and CDR2 is YYNGEE. The CDR3 is 15 residues long. The CDR3: CASSHRTGTGTEAFF. CDR3 bases: TGTGCCAGCAGCCACCGCACAGGGACGGGCACTGAAGCTTTCTTT.

This clonotype was seen at least ten times. The V gene is TRBV2, the J gene TRBJ2-6; D call uncertain. The CDR3 spans 14 residues. CDR1 is SNHLY, CDR2 FYNNEI, per germline. Trimming removed 1 base at V and 3 bases at J, with 4 bases between. As DNA, the CDR3 is TGTGCCAGCAGTGAAGAGGTTGGGGCCAACGTCCTGACTTTC. Its protein is CASSEEVGANVLTF.

This rearrangement joins TRBV4-1 to TRBJ1-2, with TRBD1 as a possible D gene (6 bases). The CDR3 is made up of 17 amino acids. CDR1 and CDR2 from the germline V gene are MGHRA and YSYEKL. The V and J ends lost 5 bases and 6 bases respectively, with 25 bases between them. The CDR3 bases are TGCGCCAGCAGCAAGCCGGCCGAGCAGGGGCTGTTCGATGGCTACACCTTC. As protein: CASSKPAEQGLFDGYTF.

The sample holds many counts of this clonotype. J is TRBJ2-7 and V is TRBV5-4, with D perhaps TRBD2 (6 bases). V was pared by 2 bases and J by 3 bases, with 9 bases between. This CDR3 region has 13 residues. The V gene's germline CDR1 is SGHNT and CDR2 YYREEE (reference sequence). In DNA form, the CDR3 reads TGTGCCAGCAGCTTTTCGGGGGTCTACGAGCAGTACTTC. Translating gives CASSFSGVYEQYF.

This clonotype was found a few times. The V gene is TRBV4-2, the J gene TRBJ2-2; D not resolved. Germline assignment: CDR1 LGHNA and CDR2 YNFKEQ. CDR3 length equals 16 residues. Trimming stripped 1 base from V and 4 bases from J, with 13 bases between. The DNA for the CDR3 is TGTGCCAGCAGCCAAGGCGACCTGTGGGGCACCGGGGAGCTGTTTTTT. Translated: CASSQGDLWGTGELFF.

This clonotype was observed a handful of times. The V and J genes are TRBV4-1 and TRBJ2-5; D gene ambiguous. CDR3 size: 16 residues. Germline CDR1 is MGHRA and CDR2 is YSYEKL. The V and J ends lost 1 base and 1 base respectively, with 13 bases between them. The CDR3 reads CASSQVARRVQETQYF. In DNA form, the CDR3 reads TGCGCCAGCAGCCAAGTGGCGCGCCGGGTCCAAGAGACCCAGTACTTC.

This clonotype was detected a few times. V and J are TRBV7-2 and TRBJ2-2; D uncertain. The CDR3 is 15 residues long. Deletions cut 4 bases from V and 5 bases from J, with 14 bases between. Germline lookup yields CDR1 SGHTA and CDR2 FQGNSA. The CDR3, as DNA: TGTGCCAGCAGCTGGGCCCATGATGGAACCGGGGAGCTGTTTTTT. It specifies CASSWAHDGTGELFF.

This clonotype was detected only once. This chain links TRBV12-5 with TRBJ1-1, with no clear D. Germline values: CDR1 LGHNT, CDR2 FRNRAP. The CDR3 runs 13 residues. Trimming removed 2 bases from V and 3 bases from J, with 7 bases in between. This CDR3 is CASGLYGDTEAFF. The CDR3 bases are TGTGCTAGTGGTTTGTATGGCGACACTGAAGCTTTCTTT.

The chain links TRBV25-1 to TRBJ2-7; 7 nucleotides align to TRBD1. Germline-derived CDR1 and CDR2 are MGHDK and SYGVNS. This CDR3 spans 16 amino acids. V lost 6 bases to trimming and J lost 2 bases; unmatched junction nucleotides: 13. This chain's CDR3 is CASSPKNRGIPYEQYF. CDR3 DNA: TGTGCCAGCAGCCCTAAAAACAGGGGAATACCCTACGAGCAGTACTTC.

This clonotype was counted many times. This sequence joins TRBV29-1 and TRBJ2-7; D may be TRBD1 (6 bases). There are 15 residues in the CDR3. The germline V gene encodes CDR1 SQVTM and CDR2 ANQGSEA. V shed 8 bases and J shed 0 bases, with 20 bases lying between them. The CDR3 sequence: CSIKIAGANSYEQYF. The CDR3 region has the DNA TGCAGCATCAAGATCGCAGGGGCTAACTCCTACGAGCAGTACTTC.

This clonotype was counted ten times or more. The genes are TRBV7-9 and TRBJ1-6; 10 bases are shared with TRBD1. After removal of 5 bases from V and 6 bases from J, the junction contained 7 bases not matched to a gene. The CDR3 has 16 amino acids. The germline V gene has CDR1 SEHNR and CDR2 FQNEAQ (reference sequence). The DNA of the CDR3 is TGTGCCAGCAGCGCCCAGGGGACAGGGGTTAATTCACCCCTCCACTTT. It codes for CASSAQGTGVNSPLHF.

This clonotype has only a few counts. The chain recombines TRBV7-2 with TRBJ2-7; weak D call: TRBD1 (7 bases). There are 15 residues in the CDR3. V lost 5 bases to trimming and J lost 4 bases, with 18 bases between them. Per germline, CDR1 SGHTA and CDR2 FQGNSA. CDR3 bases: TGTGCCAGCAGCCCAGGGGGAGGACCTAGATACGAGCAGTACTTC. Its protein product is CASSPGGGPRYEQYF.